This T cell receptor (beta chain) emerged from a study of blood T cells in healthy people across ages. With a J-beta primer mix and a sample-barcoded 5' primer, a second PCR ran about 7 to 12 cycles. TCRdb reanalysed the 5' RACE reads using MiXCR and keeps one entry per CDR3 protein. Among approximately 780,000 distinct CDR3 sequences listed, around 25% were seen once. The CDR3 covers 16 residues. V lost 3 bases and J lost 7; bases outside the gene matches: 10. The V gene's germline CDR1 is SGDLS and CDR2 YYNGEE. The sample was also linked to a second study, of T cells of mothers and their children.

The J gene is TRBJ2-3, the V gene TRBV9; TRBD2 matches at 11 bases. Specimen: blood. The sequence was collected from a boy aged 5-17 years in good health. This CDR3 reads CASSAGTSGGHHTQYF. The CDR3 region has the DNA TGTGCCAGCAGCGCCGGGACTAGCGGAGGCCATCATACGCAGTATTTT.